This passage covers 16 T cell receptor beta chains from one sample sequenced in a study of shared clonotypes between healthy human individuals. Some clones are missing from TCRdb's copy, which holds only in-frame ones; the method was immunoSEQ multiplex PCR. The table lists about 1,500,000 clones, roughly 97% of them singletons. The sample comprised naive CD4+ T cells sorted from blood. Subset specified: CD45RA+ positively selected. Receptors were obtained from a man in his thirties or forties in good health.

This chain connects TRBV5-4 to TRBJ2-7; TRBD2 might be the D (5 bases). Trimming took off 0 bases at V and 5 bases at J, with 9 bases between the two ends. Germline V CDR1 and CDR2: SGHNT, YYREEE (reference sequence). The CDR3 sequence is 13 residues long. CDR3 DNA: TGTGCCAGCAGCTTGGAGGGAGAGCACGAGCAGTACTTC. It codes for CASSLEGEHEQYF. The whole variable domain, filled in from reference TRBV5-4 and TRBJ2-7, reads ETGVTQSPTHLIKTRGQQVTLRCSSQSGHNTVSWYQQALGQGPQFIFQYYREEENGRGNFPPRFSGLQFPNYSSELNVNALELDDSALYLCASSLEGEHEQYFGPGTRLTVT.

The chain employs TRBV5-6 and TRBJ2-1; 9 nucleotides align to TRBD1. The germline V gene encodes CDR1 SGHDT and CDR2 YYEEEE. This CDR3 is 16 amino acids long. The trim removed 0 bases at V and 6 bases at J, leaving 7 bases unmatched. The CDR3 is CASSLAPGQGSNEQFF. The CDR3 DNA sequence: TGTGCCAGCAGCTTGGCCCCAGGACAGGGGAGCAATGAGCAGTTCTTC.

J is TRBJ2-5 and V is TRBV27; 9 positions match TRBD1. Germline loops: CDR1 MNHEY, CDR2 SMNVEV (reference sequence). V lost 4 bases, J lost 5 bases, and 5 bases stayed unmatched. This CDR3 region has 14 residues. The CDR3 loop is CASSYGTGLETQYF. CDR3 bases: TGTGCCAGCAGTTACGGGACAGGGTTGGAGACCCAGTACTTC.

The CDR3 spells CASSPVNPGYQETQYF. The CDR3 DNA sequence: TGTGCCAGCTCACCAGTTAACCCGGGTTACCAAGAGACCCAGTACTTC. The gene calls are TRBV18 and TRBJ2-5; D gene unclear. V was cut by 2 bases and J by 0 bases, with 13 bases left in between. CDR1 is KGHSH and CDR2 is LQKENI in the germline V gene. The CDR3 extends over 16 amino acids.

The chain uses TRBV11-2 and TRBJ2-1; the match to TRBD2 covers 9 bases. CDR3 size: 16 residues. Trimming took 0 bases from V and 7 from J; bases not matched to a gene: 7. Germline values: CDR1 SGHAT, CDR2 FQNNGV. The CDR3 sequence is CASSLEVAGVGNEQFF. The CDR3 nucleotides are TGTGCCAGCAGCTTAGAGGTAGCGGGAGTAGGAAATGAGCAGTTCTTC.

The genes are TRBV5-4 and TRBJ2-7; D is possibly TRBD1 (6 bases). CDR3 length: 15 residues. V was trimmed by 1 base and J by 7 bases, leaving 18 bases between them. Germline assignment: CDR1 SGHNT and CDR2 YYREEE (reference sequence). The CDR3 protein is CASSLRAPGVGEQYF. DNA for the CDR3: TGTGCCAGCAGCTTGAGGGCTCCAGGGGTAGGAGAGCAGTACTTC.

V is TRBV5-1 and J is TRBJ2-7; D uncertain. V lost 2 bases and J 6 bases, leaving 12 bases between the germline ends. The CDR3 extends over 13 amino acids. Germline CDR1 and CDR2: SGHRS and YFSETQ. The CDR3 loop reads CASSFSDTFEQYF. The CDR3, as DNA: TGCGCCAGCAGCTTTTCAGATACGTTCGAGCAGTACTTC.

Written as DNA, the CDR3 is TGTGCCAGCAGTTACTCTAGGCAGTTCGGGGAGCTGTTTTTT. Residues: CASSYSRQFGELFF. The rearrangement joins TRBV6-6 to TRBJ2-2; D is unclear. V lost 0 bases and J lost 7, with 9 bases in between. Germline CDR1 is MNHNY and CDR2 is SVGAGI (reference sequence). CDR3 length: 14 residues.

The table lists this clone with a count of one. The CDR3 DNA reads TGTGCCACCAGCAGAGAGGAGCGGAGGAACACCGGGGAGCTGTTTTTT. Translating gives CATSREERRNTGELFF. This rearrangement joins TRBV15 to TRBJ2-2, with a tentative D call TRBD2 (5 bases). V was clipped by 0 bases and J by 1 base, with 9 bases between them. CDR1 is LNHNV and CDR2 is YYDKDF in the germline V gene (reference sequence). CDR3 length: 16 residues.

The chain has TRBV2 and TRBJ2-7; D ambiguous. This CDR3 is 14 amino acids long. The germline CDR1 and CDR2 sequences are SNHLY and FYNNEI. With 2 bases removed from V and 1 base from J, the gap between germline ends came to 9 bases. The CDR3 coding sequence is TGTGCCAGCAGTGAATTGTTGGTTTCCTACGAGCAGTACTTC. Its translation is CASSELLVSYEQYF.

The chain couples TRBV5-1 to TRBJ2-1, with 9 bases that match TRBD1. There are 14 residues in the CDR3. V lost 4 bases to trimming and J lost 2 bases; unmatched junction nucleotides: 1. The germline CDR1 and CDR2 sequences are SGHRS and YFSETQ. Here the CDR3 DNA reads TGCGCCAGCAGCCGGACAGGGGCCTACAATGAGCAGTTCTTC. This translates into CASSRTGAYNEQFF.

The table lists this clone with a few counts. The J gene is TRBJ2-7, the V gene TRBV5-6; a possible D gene is TRBD2 (6 bases). Trimming stripped 4 bases from V and 6 bases from J, with 11 bases between. Germline CDR1 is SGHDT and CDR2 is YYEEEE. The CDR3 loop spans 12 amino acids. The CDR3 spells CASSRLVREQYF. CDR3 coding DNA: TGTGCCAGCAGCAGACTAGTCCGCGAGCAGTACTTC.

This chain connects TRBV7-7 to TRBJ2-7; maybe TRBD1 (5 bases). Germline CDR1 and CDR2: SSHAT and FNYEAQ (reference sequence). Trimming removed 5 bases at V and 0 bases at J, with 8 bases between. This CDR3 has 13 amino acids. The CDR3 coding sequence is TGTGCCAGCAGCCGGACAACCTCCTACGAGCAGTACTTC. Amino acid sequence: CASSRTTSYEQYF.

The chain has TRBV7-6 and TRBJ1-5; no reliable D call. Germline V CDR1 and CDR2: SGHVS, FNYEAQ. CDR3 length: 14 residues. Trimming took off 5 bases at V and 2 bases at J, with 10 bases between the two ends. The CDR3 protein is CASSQEPGNQPQHF. The CDR3 nucleotides are TGTGCCAGCAGCCAAGAGCCAGGCAATCAGCCCCAGCATTTT.

This clone is a singleton in its sample. The chain uses TRBV27 and TRBJ2-7, with D possibly matching TRBD1 (5 bases). There are 13 residues in the CDR3. The V end lost 5 bases, the J end lost 2 bases, and 10 bases lay between the germline ends. CDR1 and CDR2 from the germline V gene are MNHEY and SMNVEV (reference sequence). CDR3 nucleotide sequence: TGTGCCAGCAGTCCCAGGGTTCCCTACGAGCAGTACTTC. Its translation is CASSPRVPYEQYF.

The chain uses TRBV7-2 and TRBJ2-5; 10 bases are a match to TRBD2. The CDR3 sequence is 18 residues long. The trim removed 0 bases at V and 1 base at J, leaving 8 bases unmatched. Germline assignment: CDR1 SGHTA and CDR2 FQGNSA. The CDR3 here is CASSLASRLAGGQETQYF. The CDR3 nucleotides are TGTGCCAGCAGCTTAGCCTCCAGATTAGCGGGAGGCCAAGAGACCCAGTACTTC. Drawing the rest from reference TRBV7-2 and TRBJ2-5, the complete variable domain is GAGVSQSPSNKVTEKGKDVELRCDPISGHTALYWYRQSLGQGLEFLIYFQGNSAPDKSGLPSDRFSAERTGGSVSTLTIQRTQQEDSAVYLCASSLASRLAGGQETQYFGPGTRLLVL.